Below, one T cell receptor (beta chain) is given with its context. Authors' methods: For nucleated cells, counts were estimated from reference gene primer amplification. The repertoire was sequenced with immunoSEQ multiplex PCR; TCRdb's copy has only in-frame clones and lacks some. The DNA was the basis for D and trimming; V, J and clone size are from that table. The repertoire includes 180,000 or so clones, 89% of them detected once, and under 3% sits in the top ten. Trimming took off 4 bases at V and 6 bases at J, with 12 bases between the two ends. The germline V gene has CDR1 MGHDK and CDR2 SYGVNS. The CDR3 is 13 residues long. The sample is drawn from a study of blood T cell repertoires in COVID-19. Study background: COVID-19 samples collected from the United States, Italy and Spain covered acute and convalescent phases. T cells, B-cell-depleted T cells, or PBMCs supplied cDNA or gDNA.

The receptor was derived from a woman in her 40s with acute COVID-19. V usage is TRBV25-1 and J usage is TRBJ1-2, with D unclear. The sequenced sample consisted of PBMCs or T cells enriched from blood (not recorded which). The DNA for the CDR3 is TGTGCCAGCAGTGTGAGGGTCGGGGATGGCTACACCTTC. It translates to CASSVRVGDGYTF.